This TCR beta chain was identified in a study of blood T cells in healthy people across ages. Study-wide points: Age advanced and TCR beta diversity per million T cells fell, roughly linearly.

For the second PCR, which ran for 7 to 11 cycles, a sample-barcoded 5' primer and a J-beta primer mix were used. TCRdb processed the 5' RACE reads anew with MiXCR; each CDR3 protein has one entry. The table includes about 1,800,000 distinct CDR3 sequences, roughly 28% detected once. Concerning this clonotype itself: Its antigen is still unknown.

This CDR3 spans 14 amino acids. Germline values: CDR1 DFQATT, CDR2 SNEGSKA (reference sequence). Trimming took 6 bases from V and 8 from J; bases not matched to a gene: 12. Sequences were obtained from blood. The V call is TRBV20-1, the J call TRBJ2-1; 8 positions match TRBD2. The sequence was collected from a woman in her 30s in good health. Written as DNA, the CDR3 is TGCAGTGCCCGAGCGGGAGATAAGGGCGATGAGCAGTTCTTC. Its protein is CSARAGDKGDEQFF.